This T cell receptor (beta chain) stems from a study of CD8 T cells in acute hepatitis C reinfection. About the research overall: Sequences come from NS3-1073-specific CD8+ T cells, during acute infection and after clearance. Study-wide results and caveats: TRBV04 and TRBV06 were preferentially used in all groups, not explained by naive pool overrepresentation. Exact CDR3 sharing with other epitopes was rare, possibly method-limited. No chronic follow-up sample yielded enough NS3-1073 specific cells.

CDR1 and CDR2 from the germline V gene are MNHEY and SMNVEV (reference sequence). This CDR3 spans 14 amino acids. Trimming cost V 8 bases and J 6 bases; bases outside gene matches: 5. The sample's time point: naive CD8 control sorted from an acute-time-point sample. Profiled with immunoSEQ multiplex PCR; TCRdb holds only in-frame clones, not every one. The table has approximately 40,000 clones, approximately 85% seen once. For this clone: Antigen specificity is unknown.

The clonotype comes from a woman aged 18-29 years who spontaneously cleared hepatitis C infection. This chain links TRBV27 with TRBJ2-1, with 12 bases identical to TRBD2. The sample taken for sequencing was naive CD8+ T cells from PBMCs. The CDR3 DNA reads TGTGCCAGCGCCCTAGCGGGAGGGGGCAATGAGCAGTTCTTC. Protein product: CASALAGGGNEQFF.